The present TCR beta chain was sequenced within a study of cytomegalovirus exposure and HLA in healthy donors. Worth noting for this clone: Its antigen is not known.

The germline V gene encodes CDR1 SGHTA and CDR2 FQGTGA. The V end lost 3 bases, the J end lost 10 bases, and 10 bases lay between the germline ends. The CDR3 runs to 12 residues. The PCR employed 60 Vbeta primers together with 13 Jbeta primers. Produced via immunoSEQ multiplex PCR; TCRdb's table is partial and in-frame only. The sample yields 70,000 to 95,000 clones, about four fifths seen once. Study-wide points: As a later analysis showed, several of the most significant clusters appeared to be linked to common viral pathogens.

Sequenced: PBMCs. The origin of this receptor is a man aged 35-49 years in good health and CMV-seronegative. The chain uses TRBV7-3 and TRBJ2-1; D uncertain. The CDR3 is CASSFELGEQFF. The CDR3 coding sequence is TGTGCCAGCAGCTTCGAGTTGGGCGAGCAGTTCTTC.